A selection of T cell receptor beta chains follows, all from one sample in a study of CXCR3-negative and CXCR3-positive naive CD8 T cells. With the 5' RACE reads reprocessed, TCRdb shows one record per CDR3 protein and no DNA. The listing contains 50,000 to 65,000 distinct CDR3 sequences. The material sequenced was memory CD8+ T cells from blood. The receptors come from a human donor in good health. Some clones in this sample may be carry-over from other donors' samples. CDR3s include the opening cysteine and the closing phenylalanine or tryptophan.

V gene	J gene	CDR3 protein
TRBV24-1	TRBJ2-1	CATSDSDFPDEQFF
TRBV7-8	TRBJ1-6	CASSFEGATYNSPLHF
TRBV28	TRBJ1-1	CASSLNRDTLNTEAFF
TRBV9	TRBJ1-2	CASSVTGLSNYGYTF
TRBV11-3	TRBJ1-5	CASSLGRGGPQHF
TRBV7-9	TRBJ1-4	CASSLWITGATNEKLFF
TRBV6-5	TRBJ2-7	CASSSDRFPGEQYF
TRBV14	TRBJ1-2	CASSQEYAGNYGYTF
TRBV19	TRBJ1-1	CASSIWSEDAEAFF
TRBV6-5	TRBJ1-4	CASSRTSPTATNEKLFF
TRBV29-1	TRBJ1-1	CSAEGGDATEAFF
TRBV20-1	TRBJ1-1	CSARAGQWAMDTEAFF
TRBV30	TRBJ1-1	CAWSFLSQDHGDTEAFF
TRBV19	TRBJ1-1	CASSIWENTEAFF
TRBV5-1	TRBJ1-1	CASSSFRDPDTEAFF
TRBV29-1	TRBJ2-1	CSVEDAAGQGDEQFF
TRBV20-1	TRBJ2-7	CSARVLYEQYF
TRBV6-5	TRBJ2-7	CASSFGPSYEQYF
TRBV28	TRBJ2-5	CASSPISGQVETQYF
TRBV7-9	TRBJ1-1	CASSLLQAIEAFF
TRBV6-2/TRBV6-3	TRBJ1-1	CASSYRGVSSENTEAFF
TRBV6-1	TRBJ2-4	CASSEVLAGAKNIQYF